These T cell receptor beta chains were read from a single sample in a study of blood T cells in healthy people across ages. TCRdb reanalysed the 5' RACE reads using MiXCR and keeps one entry per CDR3 protein. The sample has hundreds of thousands of distinct CDR3 sequences; about 42% are singletons. Sequencing was performed on blood. All receptors derive from a man aged 55 to 70 in good health. Each CDR3 is given with its conserved first and last residue. The size of a clone is reported for some rows only, either as once, few or many, or as a class for expanded clones.

V	size	J	CDR3
TRBV6-4	.	TRBJ2-1	CASSLKVYEQFF
TRBV20-1	.	TRBJ2-7	CSAFRDRSSYEQYF
TRBV20-1	many	TRBJ2-5	CSASHGDSPETQYF
TRBV5-1	.	TRBJ2-3	CASSLGRYTDTQYF
TRBV12-3/TRBV12-4	.	TRBJ1-2	CASTLRTAYGYTF
TRBV9	.	TRBJ1-2	CASSVAGTANYGYTF
TRBV3-1	many	TRBJ1-2	CASSPQTEWNGYTF
TRBV14	.	.	CASAGLQFNYEQYF
TRBV20-1	.	TRBJ1-1	CSASQGQGASGFF
TRBV4-1	.	TRBJ2-5	CASSQAGLAGGQETQYF
TRBV20-1	.	TRBJ1-1	CSARRGPEAFF
TRBV6-2/TRBV6-3	few	TRBJ1-1	CASRGRQGMNTEAFF
TRBV7-2	.	TRBJ1-5	CASSLRTGVSNQPQHF
TRBV20-1	few	TRBJ2-7	CSAHPGQGAVVEQYF
TRBV30	.	TRBJ2-5	CAWRPLQETQYF
TRBV29-1	many	TRBJ2-7	CSVRTTSYEQYF
TRBV20-1	.	TRBJ2-3	CSAERTRYTDTQYF
TRBV5-1	.	TRBJ2-5	CASSSTQGRETQYF
TRBV25-1	.	TRBJ2-5	CASSEGQHTDIQETQYF
TRBV29-1	.	TRBJ1-2	CSVEAGNGYTF
TRBV7-2	.	TRBJ2-5	CASSKTSGASQETQYF
TRBV28	.	TRBJ2-3	CASSLDIRKVCTDTQYF
TRBV11-2	.	TRBJ2-4	CASSLEANIQYF
TRBV6-5	few	TRBJ1-1	CASSGEDSRREAFF
TRBV20-1	.	TRBJ1-6	CSASTAGGNSPLHF
TRBV7-9	.	TRBJ2-3	CASSLGGTRDTDTQYF
TRBV11-3	few	TRBJ2-5	CASSRSQGRETQYF
TRBV18	few	TRBJ1-4	CASHRTQTEKLFF
TRBV7-3	.	TRBJ1-2	CASSLEARVGGYTF
TRBV10-3	few	TRBJ1-2	CAISESPANYGYTF
TRBV12-3/TRBV12-4	few	TRBJ2-3	CASSSREDTDTQYF
TRBV20-1	.	TRBJ2-3	CSARVAGGPTDTQYF
TRBV5-1	.	TRBJ1-1	CASSLDGTAMNTEAFF
TRBV6-1	.	TRBJ2-7	CASSDWTYEQYF